Reported below is one TCR beta chain. Using immunoSEQ multiplex PCR, the repertoire was profiled, and TCRdb retains in-frame clones only, with some absent. The repertoire has approximately 270,000 clones, 88% of them found once; the top ten carry approximately 1.3%. This entry is derived from a study of blood T cell repertoires in COVID-19. With 5 bases clipped from V and 5 bases from J, the junction kept 9 bases outside the gene matches. The germline CDR1 and CDR2 sequences are SGHTA and FQGNSA. The CDR3 length is 15 residues. This clonotype was obtained from an elderly man with acute or convalescent COVID-19. The sample consisted of peripheral blood. The J gene is TRBJ1-1, the V gene TRBV7-2; TRBD1 agrees at 9 bases. The CDR3 sequence is CASSTAGTGLTEAFF. The CDR3 bases are TGTGCCAGCAGCACAGCCGGGACAGGGTTAACTGAAGCTTTCTTT.